The clone carrying this T cell receptor beta chain has a handful of counts. This record belongs to a study of T cells after yellow fever vaccination. The germline V gene encodes CDR1 ENHRY and CDR2 SYGVKD. CDR3 length: 14 residues. Trimming pared 5 bases from V and 0 bases from J, leaving 10 bases between. TCRdb reanalysed the 5' RACE reads using MiXCR and keeps one entry per CDR3 protein. The table lists about 300,000 distinct CDR3 sequences, 7.5% to 9% of them singletons, with 3% to 3.5% in the top ten. This TCR was recovered from a man aged 18 to 35 who received the YFV17D yellow fever vaccine. The sample here was CD4+ T cells sorted from PBMCs, taken 5 days after the yellow fever booster vaccination. The V and J genes are TRBV10-3 and TRBJ1-1, with D possibly being TRBD1 (6 bases). The CDR3 loop reads CAISLGGLNTEAFF. For the CDR3, the DNA is TGTGCCATCAGTCTTGGGGGGCTGAACACTGAAGCTTTCTTT.